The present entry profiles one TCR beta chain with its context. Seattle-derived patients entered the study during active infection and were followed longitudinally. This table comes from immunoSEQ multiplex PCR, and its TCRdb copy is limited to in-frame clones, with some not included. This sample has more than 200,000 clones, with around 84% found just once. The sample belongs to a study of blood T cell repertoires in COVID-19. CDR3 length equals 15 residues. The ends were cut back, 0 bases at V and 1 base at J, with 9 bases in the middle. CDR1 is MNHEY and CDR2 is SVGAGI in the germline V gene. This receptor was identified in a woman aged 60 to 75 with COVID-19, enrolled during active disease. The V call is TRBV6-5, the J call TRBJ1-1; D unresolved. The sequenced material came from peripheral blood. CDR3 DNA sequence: TGTGCCAGCAGTTACTCGTGGCCGAAGAACACTGAAGCTTTCTTT. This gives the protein CASSYSWPKNTEAFF.